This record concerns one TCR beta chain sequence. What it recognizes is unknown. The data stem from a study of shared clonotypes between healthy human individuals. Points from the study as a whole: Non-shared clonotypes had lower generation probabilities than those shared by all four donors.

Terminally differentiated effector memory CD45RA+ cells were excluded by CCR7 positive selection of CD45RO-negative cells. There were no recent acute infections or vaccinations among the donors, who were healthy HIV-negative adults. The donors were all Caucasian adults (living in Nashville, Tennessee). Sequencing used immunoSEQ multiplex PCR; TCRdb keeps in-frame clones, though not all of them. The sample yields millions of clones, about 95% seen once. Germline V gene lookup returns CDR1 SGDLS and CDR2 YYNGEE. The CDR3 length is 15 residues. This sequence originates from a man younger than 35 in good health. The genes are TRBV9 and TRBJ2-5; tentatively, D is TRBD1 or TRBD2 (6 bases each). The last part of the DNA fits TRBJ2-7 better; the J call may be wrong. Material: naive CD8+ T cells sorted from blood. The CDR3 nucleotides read TGTGCCAGCAGCGAGGGGGACTGGGAATGGAACGAGCAGTACTTC. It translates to CASSEGDWEWNEQYF.